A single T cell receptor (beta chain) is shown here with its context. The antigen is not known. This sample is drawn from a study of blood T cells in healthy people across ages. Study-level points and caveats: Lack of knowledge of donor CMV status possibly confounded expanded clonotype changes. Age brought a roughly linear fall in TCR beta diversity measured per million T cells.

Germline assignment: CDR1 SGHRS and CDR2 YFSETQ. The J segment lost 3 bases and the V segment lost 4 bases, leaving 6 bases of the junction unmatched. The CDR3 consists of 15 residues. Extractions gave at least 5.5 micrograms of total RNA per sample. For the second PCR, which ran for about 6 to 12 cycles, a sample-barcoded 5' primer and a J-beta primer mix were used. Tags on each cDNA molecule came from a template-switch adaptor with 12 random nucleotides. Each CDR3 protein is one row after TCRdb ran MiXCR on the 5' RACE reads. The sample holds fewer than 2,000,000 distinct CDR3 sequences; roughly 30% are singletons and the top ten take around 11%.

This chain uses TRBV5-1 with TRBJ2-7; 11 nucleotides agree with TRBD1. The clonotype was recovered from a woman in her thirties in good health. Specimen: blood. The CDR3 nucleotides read TGCGCCAGCAGCATATACGGGACAGGGGGCTACGAGCAGTACTTC. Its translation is CASSIYGTGGYEQYF. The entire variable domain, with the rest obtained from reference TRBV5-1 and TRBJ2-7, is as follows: KAGVTQTPRYLIKTRGQQVTLSCSPISGHRSVSWYQQTPGQGLQFLFEYFSETQRNKGNFPGRFSGRQFSNSRSEMNVSTLELGDSALYLCASSIYGTGGYEQYFGPGTRLTVT.